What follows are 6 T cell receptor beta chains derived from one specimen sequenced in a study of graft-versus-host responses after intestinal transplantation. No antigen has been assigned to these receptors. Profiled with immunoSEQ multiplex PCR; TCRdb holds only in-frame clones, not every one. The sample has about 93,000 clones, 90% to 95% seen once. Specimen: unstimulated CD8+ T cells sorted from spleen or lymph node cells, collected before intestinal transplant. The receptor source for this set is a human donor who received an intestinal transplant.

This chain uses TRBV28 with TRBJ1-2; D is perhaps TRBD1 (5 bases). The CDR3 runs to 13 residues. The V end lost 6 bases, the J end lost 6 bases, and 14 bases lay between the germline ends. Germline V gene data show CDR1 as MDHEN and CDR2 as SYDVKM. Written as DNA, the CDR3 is TGTGCCAGCAGGAGACAGTCTTCCGATGGCTACACCTTC. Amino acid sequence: CASRRQSSDGYTF.

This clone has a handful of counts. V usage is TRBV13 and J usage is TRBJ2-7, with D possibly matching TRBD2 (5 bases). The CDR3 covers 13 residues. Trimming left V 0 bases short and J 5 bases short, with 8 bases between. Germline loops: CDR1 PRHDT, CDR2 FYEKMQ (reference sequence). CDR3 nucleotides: TGTGCCAGCAGCTTAGGACTAGGAAACGAGCAGTACTTC. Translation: CASSLGLGNEQYF.

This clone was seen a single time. CDR3 amino acids: CASSPDSMNTGELFF. CDR3 in DNA: TGCGCCAGCAGCCCCGACAGCATGAACACCGGGGAGCTGTTTTTT. This chain joins TRBV4-1 and TRBJ2-2, with D perhaps TRBD1 (5 bases). V lost 4 bases, J lost 1 base, and 10 bases lay in between. CDR1 is MGHRA and CDR2 is YSYEKL in the germline V gene. The CDR3 length is 15 residues.

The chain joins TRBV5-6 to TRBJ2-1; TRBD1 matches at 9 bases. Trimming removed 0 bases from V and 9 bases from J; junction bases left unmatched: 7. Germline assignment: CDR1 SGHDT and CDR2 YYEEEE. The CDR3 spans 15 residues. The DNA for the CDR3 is TGTGCCAGCAGCTTGGTGGTACAGGGGGCAGGTGAGCAGTTCTTC. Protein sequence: CASSLVVQGAGEQFF.

Written as DNA, the CDR3 is TGCGCCAGCAGCCAATTACGGGGAACCGGGGAGCTGTTTTTT. Translated: CASSQLRGTGELFF. The chain carries TRBV4-1 and TRBJ2-2; a weak D match, TRBD2 (5 bases). V lost 2 bases and J 5 bases, leaving 9 bases between the germline ends. Germline values: CDR1 MGHRA, CDR2 YSYEKL. CDR3 length: 14 amino acids.

CDR3 in amino acids: CASMVVAGGPYEQYF. DNA of the CDR3: TGTGCCAGCATGGTTGTTGCGGGAGGGCCCTACGAGCAGTACTTC. The chain is built from TRBV27 and TRBJ2-7; 9 bases line up with TRBD2. Unmatched junction bases numbered 9, after V lost 7 bases and J lost 2 bases. CDR1 and CDR2 (germline): MNHEY, SMNVEV (reference sequence). CDR3 length: 15 amino acids.